This T cell receptor beta chain appears in the sequencing data of a study of cytomegalovirus exposure and HLA in healthy donors. Looked up from germline, CDR1 is SGHAT and CDR2 is FQNNGV. Trimming shortened V by 5 bases and J by 5 bases, and 18 bases separated the two germline ends. The CDR3 is 15 amino acids. 13 Jbeta primers and 60 Vbeta primers were used for the PCR. Produced via immunoSEQ multiplex PCR; TCRdb's table is partial and in-frame only. This sample yields under 200,000 clones, of which approximately 81% are seen a single time; around 2% belongs to the top ten. This clone was seen a single time.

This TCR came from a man younger than 35 in good health and CMV-seronegative. The J gene is TRBJ2-5, the V gene TRBV11-2, with a possible D match to TRBD1 (7 bases). What was sequenced was PBMCs. In nucleotides, the CDR3 is TGTGCCAGCAGCCCCACTCTCAGGGGGGCGGAGACCCAGTACTTC. Its translation is CASSPTLRGAETQYF.